Listed here are 14 T cell receptor beta chains from one sample, sequenced in a study of T cell responses to AZD1222 COVID-19 vaccine. Sequencing used immunoSEQ multiplex PCR; TCRdb keeps in-frame clones, though not all of them. The sample shows 180,000 or so clones, about 88% of them seen only once. Sequencing was performed on peripheral blood, taken 28 days after the second AZD1222 dose. The receptors originated from an adult who received the AZD1222 COVID-19 vaccine.

The sample holds one count of this clone. The genes are TRBV29-1 and TRBJ1-5, with 7 bases aligning to TRBD1. This CDR3 contains 15 residues. Per the germline V gene, CDR1 is SQVTM and CDR2 is ANQGSEA. V lost 6 bases to trimming and J lost 2 bases; unmatched junction nucleotides: 10. CDR3 DNA sequence: TGCAGCGTCCAGGGGGTAAGTGGTGGCAATCAGCCCCAGCATTTT. Translation gives CSVQGVSGGNQPQHF.

The rearrangement links TRBV2 to TRBJ2-3; D gene unclear. The germline V gene has CDR1 SNHLY and CDR2 FYNNEI. CDR3 size: 15 residues. Trimming shortened V by 7 bases and J by 2 bases, and 16 bases separated the two germline ends. The CDR3 DNA follows: TGTGCCAGCAAAAATCCTTCGATCCTCACAGATACGCAGTATTTT. Translating gives CASKNPSILTDTQYF.

This rearrangement joins TRBV7-8 to TRBJ1-1; D is unresolved. This CDR3 comprises 14 residues. Trimming stripped 5 bases from V and 9 bases from J, with 19 bases between. CDR1 SGHVS and CDR2 FQNEAQ come from the germline V gene. CDR3 loop: CASSDLQSRGQAFF. The CDR3 DNA follows: TGTGCCAGCAGCGATCTACAAAGCAGAGGCCAAGCTTTCTTT.

The genes are TRBV5-1 and TRBJ2-7, with 7 bases identical to TRBD2. Trimming at V came to 4 bases and at J to 6 bases, leaving 4 bases not matched to a gene. Germline V gives CDR1 SGHRS, CDR2 YFSETQ. The CDR3 loop spans 12 amino acids. In DNA, the CDR3 is TGCGCCAGCAGCAAAGGGGAGGGCGAGCAGTACTTC. It translates to CASSKGEGEQYF.

This chain uses TRBV7-8 with TRBJ2-2; 12 nucleotides align to TRBD2. The junction had 0 bases not matched to a gene; V was cut back by 4 bases and J by 3 bases. The CDR3 length is 15 residues. Per germline, CDR1 SGHVS and CDR2 FQNEAQ. The CDR3 bases are TGTGCCAGCAGCTCTAGCGGGAGGGACACCGGGGAGCTGTTTTTT. Translated: CASSSSGRDTGELFF.

This clone was seen only once. The rearrangement links TRBV24-1 to TRBJ2-3; D unclear. The germline CDR1 and CDR2 sequences are KGHDR and SFDVKD. The CDR3 extends over 15 amino acids. Trimming removed 1 base from V and 5 bases from J, with 12 bases in between. CDR3 nucleotide sequence: TGTGCCACCAGTGATTTAATGAGGTCCGGAGATACGCAGTATTTT. As protein: CATSDLMRSGDTQYF.

J is TRBJ2-5 and V is TRBV11-2; 10 nucleotides line up with TRBD2. The V gene's germline CDR1 is SGHAT and CDR2 FQNNGV. The CDR3 runs to 17 residues. After removal of 0 bases from V and 5 bases from J, the junction contained 9 bases not matched to a gene. The CDR3 spells CASSLDTLAGELETQYF. CDR3 in DNA: TGTGCCAGCAGCTTAGATACGCTAGCGGGAGAGTTGGAGACCCAGTACTTC.

The genes are TRBV18 and TRBJ2-7, with D unclear. The CDR3 is made up of 15 amino acids. Trimming left V 0 bases short and J 2 bases short, with 11 bases between. Germline-derived CDR1 and CDR2 are KGHSH and LQKENI. The CDR3 loop reads CASSPPNGNAYEQYF. The CDR3 DNA follows: TGTGCCAGCTCACCACCGAACGGTAATGCCTACGAGCAGTACTTC. Complete variable domain (other parts from reference TRBV18 and TRBJ2-7): NAGVMQNPRHLVRRRGQEARLRCSPMKGHSHVYWYRQLPEEGLKFMVYLQKENIIDESGMPKERFSAEFPKEGPSILRIQQVVRGDSAAYFCASSPPNGNAYEQYFGPGTRLTVT.

The V call is TRBV30, the J call TRBJ1-5; D remains ambiguous. There are 13 residues in the CDR3. The germline V and J ends were trimmed by 1 base and 5 bases, with 9 bases remaining between them. Germline V gives CDR1 GTSNPN, CDR2 SVGIG (reference sequence). The CDR3 nucleotides read TGTGCCTGGAGTGGGAGCGGGGATCAGCCCCAGCATTTT. Protein: CAWSGSGDQPQHF.

This clone was picked up a small number of times. V usage is TRBV6-2 or TRBV6-3 and J usage is TRBJ2-7; perhaps TRBD1 as D (5 bases). V was clipped by 6 bases and J by 6 bases, with 18 bases between them. CDR3 length: 14 residues. Germline V gives CDR1 MNHEY, CDR2 SVGEGT. The CDR3 DNA reads TGTGCCAGCAGCCCTCGGGCAGGGTCCGTCGAGCAGTACTTC. It is translated as CASSPRAGSVEQYF.

The rearrangement joins TRBV7-6 to TRBJ2-7; possible D gene TRBD2, 6 bases. From germline, CDR1 is SGHVS and CDR2 FNYEAQ. Trimming shortened V by 1 base and J by 6 bases, and 19 bases separated the two germline ends. The CDR3 extends over 16 amino acids. As DNA, the CDR3 is TGTGCCAGCAGCTTAGGTCCGGGACTCCCTCCAATCGAGCAGTACTTC. As protein: CASSLGPGLPPIEQYF.

This clone has a single count. V is TRBV6-5 and J is TRBJ1-2, with D maybe TRBD1 (5 bases). The CDR3 spans 15 residues. Germline CDR1 reads MNHEY; CDR2 reads SVGAGI. Trimming shortened V by 5 bases and J by 0 bases, and 13 bases separated the two germline ends. The CDR3: CASSRRDRTNYGYTF. The CDR3 DNA sequence: TGTGCCAGCAGTCGCCGGGACCGGACTAACTATGGCTACACCTTC.

The rearrangement links TRBV7-3 to TRBJ2-2; possible D gene TRBD1, 6 bases. Per germline, CDR1 SGHTA and CDR2 FQGTGA. This CDR3 comprises 19 residues. Trimming cost V 2 bases and J 4 bases, with 23 bases left between them. The CDR3 nucleotides are TGTGCCAGCAGCTTAGGGCCCCAGGGGTACAGGCCCATCACCGGGGAGCTGTTTTTT. This translates into CASSLGPQGYRPITGELFF.

V gene TRBV3-1 (or the pseudogene TRBV3-2) combines with J gene TRBJ2-7; no clear D gene. There are 12 residues in the CDR3. Trimming shortened V by 4 bases and J by 5 bases, and 9 bases separated the two germline ends. Germline V gives CDR1 LGHDT, CDR2 YNNKEL (reference sequence). DNA of the CDR3: TGTGCCAGCAGCCTCCGGGTGGACGAGCAGTACTTC. Its translation: CASSLRVDEQYF.